This TCR beta chain was identified in a study of T cell responses to AZD1222 COVID-19 vaccine. Overall study findings and caveats: Close to half of all spike-specific TCRs reportedly target regions of the variants that are unmutated.

The V gene end was trimmed by 0 bases and the J gene end by 7 bases; junction bases not matched to a gene: 8. Germline V gives CDR1 ENHRY, CDR2 SYGVKD. This CDR3 has 17 residues. Data came from immunoSEQ multiplex PCR; TCRdb stores just in-frame clones and leaves some out. Here the sample spans 110,000 to 150,000 clones, 92% being singletons. Regarding this clone: What it binds is not known.

Sequenced here: peripheral blood, sampled on day 0 of AZD1222 vaccination. The chain links TRBV10-3 to TRBJ2-1; 11 positions agree with TRBD2. The receptor's source is an adult in good health. The CDR3 DNA is TGTGCCATCAGTGAGTCGACCCAGACTAGCGGGACGAATGAGCAGTTCTTC. Translating gives CAISESTQTSGTNEQFF.